Here is one TCR beta chain with its context. With a much larger clone just one base away, this may be a read error. This CDR3 has 14 residues. Germline V gene data show CDR1 as KGHSH and CDR2 as LQKENI. Trimming removed 3 bases at V and 2 bases at J, with 9 bases between. This entry belongs to a study of metastatic and nonmetastatic thyroid tumors. Until they underwent thyroid surgery, no patient had received any treatment. TCRdb re-called the PCR reads through MiXCR. The sample includes about 36,000 clones, around 20% of them seen just once. The clonotype was recovered from a female donor with papillary thyroid cancer or a benign thyroid nodule (not recorded which). Some clones in this sample may be carry-over from other donors' samples. This chain uses TRBV18 with TRBJ2-3, with D unresolved. The specimen was blood. In nucleotides, the CDR3 is TGTGCCAGCTCACCCAGAGTGTACACAGATACGCAGTATTTT. Translated, it gives CASSPRVYTDTQYF.